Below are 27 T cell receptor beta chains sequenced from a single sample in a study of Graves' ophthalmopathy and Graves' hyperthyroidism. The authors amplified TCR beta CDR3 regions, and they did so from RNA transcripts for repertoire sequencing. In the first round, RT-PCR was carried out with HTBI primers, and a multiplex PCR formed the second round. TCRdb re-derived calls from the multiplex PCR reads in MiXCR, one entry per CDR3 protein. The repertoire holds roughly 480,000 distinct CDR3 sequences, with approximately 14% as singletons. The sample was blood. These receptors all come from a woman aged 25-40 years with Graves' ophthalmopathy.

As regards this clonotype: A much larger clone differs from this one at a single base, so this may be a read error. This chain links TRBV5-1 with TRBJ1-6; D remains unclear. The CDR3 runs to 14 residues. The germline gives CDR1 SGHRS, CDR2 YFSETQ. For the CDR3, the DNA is TGCGCCAGCAGCTTGGGGCATTTCGATTCACCCCTCTACTTT. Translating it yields CASSLGHFDSPLYF.

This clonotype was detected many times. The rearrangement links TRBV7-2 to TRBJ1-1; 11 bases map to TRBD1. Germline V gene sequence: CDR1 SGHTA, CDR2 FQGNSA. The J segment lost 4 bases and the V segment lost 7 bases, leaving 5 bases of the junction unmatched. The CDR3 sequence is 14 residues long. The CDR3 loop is CASTRTGGLTEAFF. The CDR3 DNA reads TGTGCCAGCACCCGGACAGGGGGCCTCACTGAAGCTTTCTTT.

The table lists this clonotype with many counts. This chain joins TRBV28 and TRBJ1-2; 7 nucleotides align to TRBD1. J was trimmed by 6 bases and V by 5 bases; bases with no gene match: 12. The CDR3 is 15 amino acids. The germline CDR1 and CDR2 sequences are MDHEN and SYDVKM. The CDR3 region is CASSNPGQALNGYTF. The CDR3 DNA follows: TGTGCCAGCAGTAATCCTGGACAGGCCCTGAATGGCTACACCTTC.

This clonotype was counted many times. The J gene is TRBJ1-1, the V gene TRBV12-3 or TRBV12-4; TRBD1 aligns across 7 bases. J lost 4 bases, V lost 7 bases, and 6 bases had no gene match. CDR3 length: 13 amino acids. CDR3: CASKSQGLTEAFF. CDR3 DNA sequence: TGTGCCAGCAAGTCACAGGGGCTCACTGAAGCTTTCTTT.

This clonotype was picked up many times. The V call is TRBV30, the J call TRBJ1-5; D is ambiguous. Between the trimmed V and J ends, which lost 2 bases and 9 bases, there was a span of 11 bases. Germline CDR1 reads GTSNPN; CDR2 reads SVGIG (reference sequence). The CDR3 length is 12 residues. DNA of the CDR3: TGTGCCTGGAGTCTCCGGGAATCGCCCCAGCATTTT. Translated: CAWSLRESPQHF. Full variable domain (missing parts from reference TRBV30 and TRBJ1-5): SQTIHQWPATLVQPVGSPLSLECTVEGTSNPNLYWYRQAAGRGLQLLFYSVGIGQISSEVPQNLSASRPQDRQFILSSKKLLLSDSGFYLCAWSLRESPQHFGDGTRLSIL.

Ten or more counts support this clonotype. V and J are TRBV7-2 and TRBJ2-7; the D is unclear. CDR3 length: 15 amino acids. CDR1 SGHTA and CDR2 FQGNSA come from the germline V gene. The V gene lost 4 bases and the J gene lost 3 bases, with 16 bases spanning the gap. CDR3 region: CASSYVATGDYEQYF. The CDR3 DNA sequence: TGTGCCAGCAGCTATGTAGCCACTGGAGACTACGAGCAGTACTTC.

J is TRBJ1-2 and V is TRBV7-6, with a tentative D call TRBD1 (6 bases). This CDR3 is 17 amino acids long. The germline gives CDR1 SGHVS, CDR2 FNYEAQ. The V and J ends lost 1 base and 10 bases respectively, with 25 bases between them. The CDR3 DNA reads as TGTGCCAGCAGCTTAGAAATCCATGGCGTAGGGGGAATGGCCTACACCTTC. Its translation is CASSLEIHGVGGMAYTF.

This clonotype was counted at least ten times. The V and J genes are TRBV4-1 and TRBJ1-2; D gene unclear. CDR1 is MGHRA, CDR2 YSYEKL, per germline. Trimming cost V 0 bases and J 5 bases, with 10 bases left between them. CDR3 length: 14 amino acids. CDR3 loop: CASSQDRGSYGYTF. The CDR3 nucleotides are TGCGCCAGCAGCCAAGATCGCGGAAGTTATGGCTACACCTTC.

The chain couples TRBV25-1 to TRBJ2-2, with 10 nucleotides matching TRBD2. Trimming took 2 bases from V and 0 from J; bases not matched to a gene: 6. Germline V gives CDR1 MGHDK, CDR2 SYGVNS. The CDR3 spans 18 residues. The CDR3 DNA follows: TGTGCCAGCAGTGAAAATCCACTAGCGGGGACGAACACCGGGGAGCTGTTTTTT. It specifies CASSENPLAGTNTGELFF. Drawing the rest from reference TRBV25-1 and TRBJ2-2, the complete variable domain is EADIYQTPRYLVIGTGKKITLECSQTMGHDKMYWYQQDPGMELHLIHYSYGVNSTEKGDLSSESTVSRIRTEHFPLTLESARPSHTSQYLCASSENPLAGTNTGELFFGEGSRLTVL.

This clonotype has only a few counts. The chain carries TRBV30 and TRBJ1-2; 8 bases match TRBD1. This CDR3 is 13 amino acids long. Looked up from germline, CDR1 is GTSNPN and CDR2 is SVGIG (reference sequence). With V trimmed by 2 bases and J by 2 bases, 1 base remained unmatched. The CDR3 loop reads CAWSRTGNYGYTF. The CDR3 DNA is TGTGCCTGGAGTAGGACAGGGAACTATGGCTACACCTTC.

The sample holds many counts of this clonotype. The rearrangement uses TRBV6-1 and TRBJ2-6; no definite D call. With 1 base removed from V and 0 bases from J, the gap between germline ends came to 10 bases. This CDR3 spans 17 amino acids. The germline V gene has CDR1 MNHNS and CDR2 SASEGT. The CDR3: CASSEVFGHSGANVLTF. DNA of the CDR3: TGTGCCAGCAGTGAAGTTTTTGGGCACTCTGGGGCCAACGTCCTGACTTTC.

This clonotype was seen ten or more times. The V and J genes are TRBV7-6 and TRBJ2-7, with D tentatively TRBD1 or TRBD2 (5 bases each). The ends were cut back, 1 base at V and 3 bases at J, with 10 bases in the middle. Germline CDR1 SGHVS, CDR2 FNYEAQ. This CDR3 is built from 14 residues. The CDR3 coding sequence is TGTGCCAGCAGCTTAGTTGGGGGAGACTACGAGCAGTACTTC. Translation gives CASSLVGGDYEQYF.

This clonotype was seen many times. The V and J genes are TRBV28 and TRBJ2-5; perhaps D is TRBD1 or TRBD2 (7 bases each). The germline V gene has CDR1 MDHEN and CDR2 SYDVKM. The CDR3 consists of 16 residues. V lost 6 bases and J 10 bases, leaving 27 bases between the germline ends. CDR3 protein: CASSPTSGGAPGGQYF. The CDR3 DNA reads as TGTGCCAGCAGCCCTACCTCAGGGGGGGCTCCAGGAGGCCAGTACTTC.

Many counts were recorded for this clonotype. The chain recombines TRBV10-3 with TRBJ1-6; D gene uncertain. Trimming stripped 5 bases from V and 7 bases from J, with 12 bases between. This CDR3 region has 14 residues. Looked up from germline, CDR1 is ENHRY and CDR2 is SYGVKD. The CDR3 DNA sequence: TGTGCCATCAGTACTATGTCAGAAAATTCACCCCTCCACTTT. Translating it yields CAISTMSENSPLHF.

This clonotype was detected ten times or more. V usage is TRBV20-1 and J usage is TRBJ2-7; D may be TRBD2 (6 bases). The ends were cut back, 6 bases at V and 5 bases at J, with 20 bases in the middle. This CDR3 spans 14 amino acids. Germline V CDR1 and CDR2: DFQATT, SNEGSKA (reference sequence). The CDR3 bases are TGCAGTGCAGTCGGTGGCGGGATGTCTAACGAGCAGTACTTC. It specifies CSAVGGGMSNEQYF.

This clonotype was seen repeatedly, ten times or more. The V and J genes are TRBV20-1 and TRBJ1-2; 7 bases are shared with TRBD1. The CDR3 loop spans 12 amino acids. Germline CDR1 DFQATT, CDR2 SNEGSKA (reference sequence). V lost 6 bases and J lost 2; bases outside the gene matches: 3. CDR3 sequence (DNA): TGCAGTGCGGGACAGCAGAACTATGGCTACACCTTC. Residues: CSAGQQNYGYTF.

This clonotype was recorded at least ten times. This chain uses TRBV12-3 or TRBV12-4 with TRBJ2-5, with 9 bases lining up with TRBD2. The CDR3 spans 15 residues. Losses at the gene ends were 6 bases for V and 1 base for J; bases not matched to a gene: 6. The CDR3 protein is CASSQLAGTQETQYF. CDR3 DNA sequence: TGTGCCAGCAGCCAGCTAGCGGGAACCCAAGAGACCCAGTACTTC.

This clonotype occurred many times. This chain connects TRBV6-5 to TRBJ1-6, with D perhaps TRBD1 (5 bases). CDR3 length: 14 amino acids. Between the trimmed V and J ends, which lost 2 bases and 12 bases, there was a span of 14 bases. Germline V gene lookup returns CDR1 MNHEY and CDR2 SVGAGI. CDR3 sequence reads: CASSYGASSRPLHF. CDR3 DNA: TGTGCCAGCAGTTACGGGGCGTCTTCTAGACCCCTCCACTTT.

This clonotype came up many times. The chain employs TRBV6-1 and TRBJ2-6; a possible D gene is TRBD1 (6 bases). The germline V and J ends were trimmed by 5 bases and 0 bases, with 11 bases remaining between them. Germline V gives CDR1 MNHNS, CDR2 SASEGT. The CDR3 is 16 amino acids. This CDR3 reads CASSRDITSGANVLTF. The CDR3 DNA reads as TGTGCCAGCAGTCGGGACATCACCTCTGGGGCCAACGTCCTGACTTTC.

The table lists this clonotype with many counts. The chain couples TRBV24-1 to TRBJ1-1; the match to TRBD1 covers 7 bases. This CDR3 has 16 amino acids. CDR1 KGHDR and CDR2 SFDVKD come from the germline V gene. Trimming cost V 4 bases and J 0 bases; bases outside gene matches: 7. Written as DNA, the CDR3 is TGTGCCACCAGTGACTCAACAGGGGTGATGAACACTGAAGCTTTCTTT. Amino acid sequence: CATSDSTGVMNTEAFF.

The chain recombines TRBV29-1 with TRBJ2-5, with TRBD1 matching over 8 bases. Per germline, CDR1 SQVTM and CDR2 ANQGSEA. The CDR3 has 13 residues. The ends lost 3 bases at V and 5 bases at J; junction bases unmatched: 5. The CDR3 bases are TGCAGCGTTGAGGACAGGGTAGACGAGACCCAGTACTTC. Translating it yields CSVEDRVDETQYF.

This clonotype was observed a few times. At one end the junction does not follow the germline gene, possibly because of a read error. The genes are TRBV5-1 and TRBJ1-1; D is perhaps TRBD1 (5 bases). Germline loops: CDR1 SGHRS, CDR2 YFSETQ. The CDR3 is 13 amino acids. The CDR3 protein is CASSGGVGTEAFF. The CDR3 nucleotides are TGCGCCAGCAGTGGGGGGGTCGGCACTGAAGCCTTCTTT.

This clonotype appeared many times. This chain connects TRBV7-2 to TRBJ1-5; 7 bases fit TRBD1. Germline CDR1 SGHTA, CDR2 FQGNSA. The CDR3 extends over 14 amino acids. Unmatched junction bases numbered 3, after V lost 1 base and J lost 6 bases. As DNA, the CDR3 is TGTGCCAGCAGCTTAGGGCACAGGGGTCAGCCCCAGCATTTT. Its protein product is CASSLGHRGQPQHF.

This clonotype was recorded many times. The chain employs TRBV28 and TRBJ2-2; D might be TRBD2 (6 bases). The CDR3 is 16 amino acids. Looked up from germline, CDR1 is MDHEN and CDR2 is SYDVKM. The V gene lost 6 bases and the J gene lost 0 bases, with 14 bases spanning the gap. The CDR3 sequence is CASRSSGSPNTGELFF. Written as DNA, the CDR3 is TGTGCCAGCAGATCCAGCGGGTCCCCGAACACCGGGGAGCTGTTTTTT.

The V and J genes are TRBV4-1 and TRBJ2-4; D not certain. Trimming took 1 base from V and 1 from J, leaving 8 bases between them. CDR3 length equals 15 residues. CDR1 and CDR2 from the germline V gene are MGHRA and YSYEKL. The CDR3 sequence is CASSQVHGAKNIQYF. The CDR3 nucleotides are TGCGCCAGCAGCCAAGTCCACGGGGCCAAAAACATTCAGTACTTC.

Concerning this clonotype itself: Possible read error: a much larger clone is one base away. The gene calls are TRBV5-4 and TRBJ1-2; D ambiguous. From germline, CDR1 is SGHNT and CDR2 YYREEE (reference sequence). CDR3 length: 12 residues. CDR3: CSSSLGLLGYTF. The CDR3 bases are TGTTCCAGCAGCTTGGGCCTCCTTGGCTACACCTTC.

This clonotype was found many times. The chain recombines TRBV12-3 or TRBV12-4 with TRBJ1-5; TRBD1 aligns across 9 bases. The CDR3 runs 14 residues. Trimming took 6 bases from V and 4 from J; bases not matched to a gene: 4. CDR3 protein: CASRRTGANQPQHF. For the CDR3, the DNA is TGTGCCAGCAGACGGACAGGGGCTAATCAGCCCCAGCATTTT.